A selection of T cell receptor beta chains follows, all from one sample in a study of blood T cell repertoires in COVID-19. Produced via immunoSEQ multiplex PCR; TCRdb's table is partial and in-frame only. The sample lists 97,000 or so clones, 70% to 90% seen once, with 3% in the top ten. The sequenced material came from peripheral blood. The receptors derive from a man in his forties or fifties with active or convalescent COVID-19. Each CDR3 is given with its conserved first and last residue. The D gene is left open where the match is weak. Part of the rows lack a size; the others show once, few, many or a class for expanded clones.

cdr3_nt	cdr3_aa	clone_size	d_call	v_call	j_call	cdr3_length
TGTGCCAGCAGCGTAGCTGACGGGACAAAGACCCAGTACTTC	CASSVADGTKTQYF	.	.	TRBV9	TRBJ2-5	14
TGTGCCAGCAGCCAAGGACAGGGAAATACGCAGTATTTT	CASSQGQGNTQYF	.	TRBD1	TRBV14	TRBJ2-3	13
TGTGCCAGCAGGGGAGACAGGGGCGCAACCTCCTATAATTCACCCCTCCACTTT	CASRGDRGATSYNSPLHF	.	TRBD1	TRBV27	TRBJ1-6	18
TGTGCCTGGAGTGGGGGCCACAGCTCCTACAATGAGCAGTTCTTC	CAWSGGHSSYNEQFF	.	.	TRBV30	TRBJ2-1	15
TGTGCCAGCAGGGAGACAGGGGGTGAGCAGTACTTC	CASRETGGEQYF	.	TRBD1	TRBV2	TRBJ2-7	12
TGTGCCAGCAGCTTGGGCGGTAGCGGGGACACAGATACGCAGTATTTT	CASSLGGSGDTDTQYF	.	TRBD2	TRBV5-4	TRBJ2-3	16
TGTGCCAGCAGCGTAGGACCGTTAGCGGAAGAGACCCAGTACTTC	CASSVGPLAEETQYF	.	.	TRBV9	TRBJ2-5	15
TGTGCCAGCAGTGCCCATATTGGACAGGGGAACACTGAAGCTTTCTTT	CASSAHIGQGNTEAFF	.	TRBD1	TRBV25-1	TRBJ1-1	16
TGTGCCAGCTCACCGAGGCAAAAGGATTCACCCCTCCACTTT	CASSPRQKDSPLHF	.	.	TRBV18	TRBJ1-6	14
TGTGCCAGCAGTTTACCCTCAATTAGACACACCTTCGACTACGAGCAGTACTTC	CASSLPSIRHTFDYEQYF	.	.	TRBV28	TRBJ2-7	18
TGTGCCAGTAAGGAGACCGGTACAACTTCACCCCTCCACTTT	CASKETGTTSPLHF	.	.	TRBV19	TRBJ1-6	14
TGTGCCAGCAGCTCCGTGGGGGGGTGGAGCACTGAAGCTTTCTTT	CASSSVGGWSTEAFF	.	.	TRBV5-5	TRBJ1-1	15
TGTGCCAGCAGTACAGGGCTAGAGACCCAGTACTTC	CASSTGLETQYF	.	.	TRBV28	TRBJ2-5	12
TGTGCCATCAGTGAGGGACAGAACCCCTCTGGAAACACCATATATTTT	CAISEGQNPSGNTIYF	.	.	TRBV10-3	TRBJ1-3	16
TGCGCCAGCAGCTTGGGGTCTCCAGGTGCAGAGACCCAGTACTTC	CASSLGSPGAETQYF	.	.	TRBV5-1	TRBJ2-5	15
TGTGCCTGTACAGGGGGCAATCAGCCCCAGCATTTT	CACTGGNQPQHF	.	TRBD1	TRBV30	TRBJ1-5	12
TGTGCCAGCAGCTCACCGCTCAGGGTGTACAATGAGCAGTTCTTC	CASSSPLRVYNEQFF	once	.	TRBV7-9	TRBJ2-1	15
TGCGCCAGCAGCGGAGGGAAGTCCCTGAACACTGAAGCTTTCTTT	CASSGGKSLNTEAFF	.	.	TRBV5-1	TRBJ1-1	15
TGTGCCAGCAGTTCCGGACAGTTCAACTATGGCTACACCTTC	CASSSGQFNYGYTF	.	.	TRBV28	TRBJ1-2	14